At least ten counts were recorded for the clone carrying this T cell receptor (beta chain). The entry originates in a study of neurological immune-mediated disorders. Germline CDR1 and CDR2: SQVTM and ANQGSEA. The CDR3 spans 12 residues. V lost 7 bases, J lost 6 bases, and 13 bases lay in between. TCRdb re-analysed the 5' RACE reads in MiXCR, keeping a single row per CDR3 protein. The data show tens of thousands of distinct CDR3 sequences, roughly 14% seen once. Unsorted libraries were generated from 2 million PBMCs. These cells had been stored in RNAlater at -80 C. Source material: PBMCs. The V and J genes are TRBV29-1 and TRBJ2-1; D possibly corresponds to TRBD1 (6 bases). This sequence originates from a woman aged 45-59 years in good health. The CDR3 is CSGSQGFNEQFF. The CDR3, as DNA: TGCAGCGGCTCCCAGGGGTTCAATGAGCAGTTCTTC.